The present entry profiles one T cell receptor (beta chain) with its context. The antigen is undetermined. These data are taken from a study of OX40 agonist ivuxolimab in advanced cancers. The CDR3 has 14 residues. Looked up from germline, CDR1 is WNHNN and CDR2 is SYGVQD (reference sequence). V dropped 6 bases and J dropped 3; count of bases not matched to a gene: 8. General observations from the study: More expanded clones were found, on average, in CD8+ than in CD4+ T cells. The study did not work out the antigen specificity of the expanded peripheral T cells.

Sequencing used immunoSEQ multiplex PCR; TCRdb keeps in-frame clones, though not all of them. The sample contains over 8,000 clones, over 55% of which appear only once. Individuals having autoimmune disease history or systemic immunosuppression were not enrolled. The sequencing here drew on CD4+ or CD8+ T cells sorted from blood, taken in a trial of the OX40 agonist ivuxolimab. The chain uses TRBV10-1 and TRBJ2-7; 7 bases are a match to TRBD2. This clonotype was obtained from an adult with an advanced solid tumor such as melanoma, head and neck, liver or kidney cancer. The CDR3 reads CASSSQRDVYEQYF. The CDR3 DNA is TGCGCCAGCAGCTCCCAGCGGGATGTCTACGAGCAGTACTTC.